Below, 14 T cell receptor beta chains from the same sample are listed, as sequenced in a study of T-cell memory formation after mild COVID-19. TCRdb recomputed calls from the 5' RACE reads with MiXCR, one row per CDR3 protein. Of about 200,000 distinct CDR3 sequences in the sample, 9% to 10% were seen once. The sequencing input was PBMCs or a T cell subset sorted from them (not recorded which). The source of these receptors is a man aged 18 to 29 who had mild COVID-19 (a few samples of this study predate the infection). Cell type and time point are not known.

There are a few counts of this clonotype. The CDR3 region is CASSFRQGNGYTF. CDR3 nucleotide sequence: TGTGCCAGCAGTTTTAGACAGGGTAATGGCTACACCTTC. The chain uses TRBV7-8 and TRBJ1-2; the match to TRBD1 covers 7 bases. CDR1 and CDR2 from the germline V gene are SGHVS and FQNEAQ. After removal of 6 bases from V and 6 bases from J, the junction contained 7 bases not matched to a gene. CDR3 size: 13 residues. The full variable domain, with the rest looked up from reference TRBV7-8 and TRBJ1-2, is GAGVSQSPRYKVAKRGQDVALRCDPISGHVSLFWYQQALGQGPEFLTYFQNEAQLDKSGLPSDRFFAERPEGSVSTLKIQRTQQEDSAVYLCASSFRQGNGYTFGSGTRLTVV.

This clonotype was seen a few times. The DNA of the CDR3 is TGTGCCAGCAGCTGGACAGGGGGCAACACTGAAGCTTTCTTT. Protein sequence: CASSWTGGNTEAFF. V gene TRBV7-9 combines with J gene TRBJ1-1, with 11 bases aligning to TRBD1. There are 14 residues in the CDR3. Germline CDR1 SEHNR, CDR2 FQNEAQ (reference sequence). J lost 2 bases, V lost 4 bases, and 0 bases had no gene match.

This clonotype was observed a few times. The genes are TRBV7-2 and TRBJ2-1; D uncertain. This CDR3 is built from 14 residues. CDR1 is SGHTA and CDR2 is FQGNSA in the germline V gene. Trimming took off 3 bases at V and 1 base at J, with 7 bases between the two ends. CDR3 in DNA: TGTGCCAGCAGCTTGGCACTTTCCTACAATGAGCAGTTCTTC. Translating it yields CASSLALSYNEQFF.

As to this clonotype: A much more abundant neighbour one base away suggests this may be a read error. The chain carries TRBV29-1 and TRBJ1-5, with unresolved D. There are 14 residues in the CDR3. The V gene lost 5 bases and the J gene lost 6 bases, with 17 bases spanning the gap. Germline assignment: CDR1 SQVTM and CDR2 ANQGSEA. The CDR3, as DNA: TGCAGCGTTCGATTAACACTACATGGTCAGCCCCAGCATTTT. This gives the protein CSVRLTLHGQPQHF. The whole variable domain, remainder taken from reference TRBV29-1 and TRBJ1-5, is SAVISQKPSRDICQRGTSLTIQCQVDSQVTMMFWYRQQPGQSLTLIATANQGSEATYESGFVIDKFPISRPNLTFSTLTVSNMSPEDSSIYLCSVRLTLHGQPQHFGDGTRLSIL.

This clonotype was counted only a few times. The chain uses TRBV7-8 and TRBJ2-1; D is perhaps TRBD2 (7 bases). The CDR3 runs 14 residues. Germline values: CDR1 SGHVS, CDR2 FQNEAQ. Trimming shortened V by 1 base and J by 9 bases, and 13 bases separated the two germline ends. The CDR3 region has the DNA TGTGCCAGCAGCTTAGAGCAAGGGGGGGCTGAGCAGTTCTTC. This encodes CASSLEQGGAEQFF.

Many counts were recorded for this clonotype. V usage is TRBV20-1 and J usage is TRBJ2-1; weak D call: TRBD2 (6 bases). V shed 3 bases and J shed 5 bases, with 14 bases lying between them. There are 14 residues in the CDR3. Germline-derived CDR1 and CDR2 are DFQATT and SNEGSKA (reference sequence). The CDR3 nucleotides read TGCAGTGCTAGTCGGGACTCCAACAACAATGAGCAGTTCTTC. Its translation is CSASRDSNNNEQFF.

The chain is built from TRBV4-2 and TRBJ1-4; D is undetermined. CDR3 size: 16 residues. Germline V lookup: CDR1 LGHNA, CDR2 YNFKEQ. The V end was cut by 3 bases, the J end by 0 bases, with 11 bases between. For the CDR3, the DNA is TGTGCCAGCAGCCAGCTGGGCAGCCCAACTAATGAAAAACTGTTTTTT. It specifies CASSQLGSPTNEKLFF.

This clonotype was seen repeatedly, ten times or more. V and J are TRBV18 and TRBJ1-1; D is unresolved. CDR3 length equals 15 residues. V was clipped by 1 base and J by 4 bases, with 13 bases between them. Germline loops: CDR1 KGHSH, CDR2 LQKENI. CDR3: CASSPREGFTTEAFF. CDR3 in DNA: TGTGCCAGCTCACCACGGGAGGGTTTCACCACTGAAGCTTTCTTT.

V usage is TRBV7-2 and J usage is TRBJ2-2; 7 bases are shared with TRBD2. V lost 4 bases to trimming and J lost 4 bases; unmatched junction nucleotides: 6. This CDR3 is 15 amino acids long. The germline gives CDR1 SGHTA, CDR2 FQGNSA. CDR3 nucleotides: TGTGCCAGCAGCTCCACACCGGGGGGCACCGGGGAGCTGTTTTTT. Protein sequence: CASSSTPGGTGELFF.

J is TRBJ2-3 and V is TRBV7-2; 16 positions match TRBD2. Germline lookup yields CDR1 SGHTA and CDR2 FQGNSA. V was pared by 5 bases and J by 2 bases, with 7 bases of the junction left unmatched. The CDR3 sequence is 18 residues long. The CDR3 nucleotides read TGTGCCAGCAGCCTCAGGGGACTAGCGGGGGGGCCCACAGATACGCAGTATTTT. Residues: CASSLRGLAGGPTDTQYF.

This chain connects TRBV20-1 to TRBJ2-5, with 7 positions matching TRBD1. The V segment lost 2 bases and the J segment 4 bases; nucleotides outside the gene matches: 10. Germline V gives CDR1 DFQATT, CDR2 SNEGSKA (reference sequence). The CDR3 has 15 amino acids. The CDR3 coding sequence is TGCAGTGCTAGATTTGGGACAGCGATTCGAGAGACCCAGTACTTC. The encoded protein is CSARFGTAIRETQYF.

The V and J genes are TRBV25-1 and TRBJ2-7; perhaps TRBD1 as D (5 bases). The ends were cut back, 4 bases at V and 2 bases at J, with 15 bases in the middle. CDR1 and CDR2 from the germline V gene are MGHDK and SYGVNS. This CDR3 contains 15 residues. CDR3 amino acids: CASSVLSQGTYEQYF. CDR3 nucleotide sequence: TGTGCCAGCAGTGTCCTGAGTCAGGGAACCTACGAGCAGTACTTC.

The chain combines TRBV7-9 with TRBJ1-5; no clear D gene. This CDR3 comprises 14 residues. V dropped 5 bases and J dropped 1 base, with 9 bases sitting between them. Germline CDR1 is SEHNR and CDR2 is FQNEAQ (reference sequence). The DNA for the CDR3 is TGTGCCAGCAGCGGGCTCTGGAGCAATCAGCCCCAGCATTTT. Encoded protein: CASSGLWSNQPQHF. The complete variable domain, with remaining parts taken from reference TRBV7-9 and TRBJ1-5, reads DTGVSQNPRHKITKRGQNVTFRCDPISEHNRLYWYRQTLGQGPEFLTYFQNEAQLEKSRLLSDRFSAERPKGSFSTLEIQRTEQGDSAMYLCASSGLWSNQPQHFGDGTRLSIL.

In this sample, this clonotype turned up many times. The DNA for the CDR3 is TGTGCCAGCAGCACCGGGACTCGGGGACAGCCCCAGCATTTT. It translates to CASSTGTRGQPQHF. The rearrangement joins TRBV12-3 or TRBV12-4 to TRBJ1-5, with a tentative D call TRBD1 (5 bases). The ends were cut back, 6 bases at V and 7 bases at J, with 16 bases in the middle. The CDR3 loop spans 14 amino acids.